This T cell receptor (beta chain) was identified during a study of blood T cells in healthy people across ages. Combining a sample-barcoded 5' primer with a J-beta primer mix, a second PCR ran for roughly 7 to 12 cycles. MiXCR, applied by TCRdb to the 5' RACE reads, yields one record per CDR3 protein. The sample yields some 930,000 distinct CDR3 sequences, about 29% seen once. Trimming cost V 5 bases and J 0 bases; bases outside gene matches: 9. The CDR3 is made up of 17 amino acids. Germline V gene sequence: CDR1 MNHNS, CDR2 SASEGT. This sample was shared with a second study, whose subject was T cells of mothers and their children. That publication notes: Related mother-child pairs showed slightly higher but non-significant overlap than unrelated pairs.

The TCR sequence derives from a woman in her thirties or forties in good health. The source material was blood. J is TRBJ2-3 and V is TRBV6-1; 9 nucleotides match TRBD2. DNA of the CDR3: TGTGCCAGCAGTCCTCGTAGCGGGAGCTCGAGCACAGATACGCAGTATTTT. It codes for CASSPRSGSSSTDTQYF.